This TCR beta chain was recovered during a study of OX40 agonist ivuxolimab in advanced cancers. Study background: In this cohort, patients received ivuxolimab, an agonistic anti-OX40 (CD134) antibody. One patient with hepatocellular carcinoma and two with cutaneous melanoma, three in all, had partial responses.

Note on this clone: The antigen is not known.

TCRdb's copy holds only in-frame clones and misses some; the assay was immunoSEQ multiplex PCR. Of about 100,000 clones listed, 75% to 95% are singletons. V shed 1 base, J shed 7 bases, and the junction held 12 bases outside the gene matches. Germline values: CDR1 LGHNA, CDR2 YNFKEQ. The CDR3 has 18 residues. Study-level findings and limits: Some of the nonresponding patients also showed low levels of normalized T-cell clonal expansion. In the 0.1-3.0 mg/kg groups, partial responders showed among the lowest expansion.

This TCR was sampled from an adult with an advanced solid tumor such as melanoma, head and neck, liver or kidney cancer. The material sequenced was CD4+ or CD8+ T cells sorted from blood, taken in a trial of the OX40 agonist ivuxolimab. The gene calls are TRBV4-2 and TRBJ2-2; TRBD2 agrees at 10 bases. The CDR3: CASSQVILAGVENGELFF. The CDR3 region has the DNA TGTGCCAGCAGCCAAGTTATTCTAGCGGGAGTGGAGAACGGGGAGCTGTTTTTT.